This T cell receptor (beta chain) was captured in a study of T cell changes during pregnancy in multiple sclerosis. CDR1 MDHEN and CDR2 SYDVKM come from the germline V gene. V was shortened by 5 bases and J by 3 bases, with 14 bases between the two germline ends. CDR3 length: 15 residues. Assay: immunoSEQ multiplex PCR; the TCRdb copy retains only in-frame clones and omits some. The table includes roughly 86,000 clones, around 92% detected once. This clonotype was obtained from a female donor with multiple sclerosis, enrolled in a pregnancy study. The specimen comprised peripheral blood, sampled in the first trimester of pregnancy. This sequence joins TRBV28 and TRBJ1-5, with D possibly being TRBD1 (5 bases). The CDR3: CASSTGSGLNQPQHF. CDR3 nucleotides: TGTGCCAGCAGTACAGGTAGCGGGCTCAATCAGCCCCAGCATTTT.